Below, 20 T cell receptor beta chains from the same sample are listed, as sequenced in a study of T cells in Graves' hyperthyroidism and ophthalmopathy. RNA transcripts served as the template for amplifying TCR beta CDR3 regions. The HTBI primer set drove a first-round RT-PCR of the TCR CDR3. Using its own MiXCR run on the multiplex PCR reads, TCRdb lists one record per CDR3 protein. The sample lists roughly 700,000 distinct CDR3 sequences; 15% to 20% were seen once. Sequencing was performed on blood. The receptor source for this set is a man aged 45 to 65 with Graves' hyperthyroidism.

There are many counts of this clonotype. V is TRBV24-1 and J is TRBJ2-2; D is tentatively TRBD1 or TRBD2 (5 bases each). Per the germline V gene, CDR1 is KGHDR and CDR2 is SFDVKD. The ends were cut back, 4 bases at V and 3 bases at J, with 8 bases in the middle. CDR3 length equals 14 residues. The CDR3 DNA reads TGTGCCACCAGTGAGGGGACGTACACCGGGGAGCTGTTTTTT. It translates to CATSEGTYTGELFF.

This clonotype was observed a handful of times. The chain combines TRBV24-1 with TRBJ2-3; the match to TRBD2 covers 10 bases. The CDR3 length is 19 residues. Germline V CDR1 and CDR2: KGHDR, SFDVKD. V lost 1 base to trimming and J lost 6 bases; unmatched junction nucleotides: 15. The CDR3: CATSDFGLAGATPRDTQYF. The CDR3 DNA reads TGTGCCACCAGTGATTTTGGGCTAGCGGGAGCCACTCCACGGGATACGCAGTATTTT.

This clonotype was picked up a small number of times. This chain connects TRBV6-1 to TRBJ2-1; TRBD2 matches at 7 bases. The CDR3 runs to 14 residues. Trimming removed 5 bases from V and 7 bases from J; junction bases left unmatched: 8. Germline loops: CDR1 MNHNS, CDR2 SASEGT. CDR3 amino acids: CASSYTREDNEQFF. The CDR3 coding sequence is TGTGCCAGCAGTTATACCCGGGAGGATAATGAGCAGTTCTTC.

This clonotype has only a few counts. The genes are TRBV27 and TRBJ2-7; 10 bases are a match to TRBD2. The CDR3 sequence is 15 residues long. J gave up 3 bases and V 8 bases, and 10 bases lay outside the gene matches. Germline CDR1 reads MNHEY; CDR2 reads SMNVEV (reference sequence). CDR3 amino acids: CASVSSGSLSYEQYF. Written as DNA, the CDR3 is TGTGCCAGCGTCTCTAGCGGGAGTCTAAGCTACGAGCAGTACTTC.

The table lists this clonotype with many counts. The chain recombines TRBV24-1 with TRBJ1-2; D gene unclear. V was shortened by 2 bases and J by 2 bases, with 8 bases between the two germline ends. CDR1 and CDR2 (germline): KGHDR, SFDVKD. The CDR3 runs to 14 residues. The CDR3, as DNA: TGTGCCACCAGTGATTACAAAGACAACTATGGCTACACCTTC. Protein product: CATSDYKDNYGYTF.

The CDR3 DNA reads TGTGCCAGCAGTGAAGCTGGGGACTGGAGCGAGCAGTACTTC. Its translation: CASSEAGDWSEQYF. The chain joins TRBV2 to TRBJ2-7; possible D gene TRBD2, 6 bases. CDR1 SNHLY and CDR2 FYNNEI come from the germline V gene. There are 14 residues in the CDR3. V shed 0 bases and J shed 6 bases, with 12 bases lying between them.

The chain recombines TRBV6-5 with TRBJ1-2; no clear D gene. CDR3 length equals 15 residues. Trimming stripped 2 bases from V and 4 bases from J, with 14 bases between. Germline V lookup: CDR1 MNHEY, CDR2 SVGAGI. CDR3 in DNA: TGTGCCAGCAGTTACAGGCAGCCAGGCGCCTATGGCTACACCTTC. It is translated as CASSYRQPGAYGYTF.

This clonotype was detected only a few times. The chain uses TRBV14 and TRBJ1-1; D possibly corresponds to TRBD1 (5 bases). The V end lost 0 bases, the J end lost 8 bases, and 13 bases lay between the germline ends. This CDR3 has 14 residues. CDR1 is SGHDN, CDR2 FVKESK, per germline. The CDR3 DNA sequence: TGTGCCAGCAGCCAAGATACGCAGGGTTCCGAAGCTTTCTTT. It specifies CASSQDTQGSEAFF. The full variable domain, in which reference TRBV14 and TRBJ1-1 provide the parts outside the CDR3, is EAGVTQFPSHSVIEKGQTVTLRCDPISGHDNLYWYRRVMGKEIKFLLHFVKESKQDESGMPNNRFLAERTGGTYSTLKVQPAELEDSGVYFCASSQDTQGSEAFFGQGTRLTVV.

At least ten counts were recorded for this clonotype. The chain joins TRBV10-1 to TRBJ2-1, with 9 bases fitting TRBD2. Germline V lookup: CDR1 WNHNN, CDR2 SYGVQD (reference sequence). The CDR3 loop spans 15 amino acids. After removal of 0 bases from V and 3 bases from J, the junction contained 0 bases not matched to a gene. This CDR3 is CASSESAGGYNEQFF. CDR3 DNA: TGCGCCAGCAGTGAGTCAGCGGGAGGCTACAATGAGCAGTTCTTC.

This clonotype has a handful of counts. J is TRBJ1-1 and V is TRBV6-2 or TRBV6-3; no definite D call. Germline values: CDR1 MNHEY, CDR2 SVGEGT. The CDR3 is 14 amino acids. With 6 bases removed from V and 4 bases from J, the gap between germline ends came to 15 bases. The CDR3 is CASSFPGMGTEAFF. CDR3 coding DNA: TGTGCCAGCAGCTTTCCCGGAATGGGCACTGAAGCTTTCTTT.

A few counts support this clonotype. The chain carries TRBV6-5 and TRBJ2-2; D uncertain. The CDR3 covers 14 residues. The germline V and J ends were trimmed by 2 bases and 8 bases, with 12 bases remaining between them. In germline, CDR1 is MNHEY, CDR2 SVGAGI. This CDR3 is CASSYRVGRGELFF. CDR3 DNA: TGTGCCAGCAGTTACAGGGTTGGCCGGGGGGAGCTGTTTTTT.

This clonotype was observed a few times. V and J are TRBV6-6 and TRBJ2-1; no definite D call. Germline assignment: CDR1 MNHNY and CDR2 SVGAGI (reference sequence). The CDR3 totals 15 residues. The V and J ends lost 0 bases and 8 bases respectively, with 14 bases between them. CDR3 coding DNA: TGTGCCAGCAGTTACTCGGTAACCCGCAGCGATGAGCAGTTCTTC. Translated: CASSYSVTRSDEQFF.

The chain links TRBV2 to TRBJ2-5; the D gene could be TRBD1 or TRBD2 (5 bases each). CDR1 and CDR2 from the germline V gene are SNHLY and FYNNEI. Trimming shortened V by 11 bases and J by 1 base, and 17 bases separated the two germline ends. There are 14 residues in the CDR3. The chain's CDR3 is CAGLRDGVQETQYF. CDR3 nucleotides: TGTGCCGGACTCCGGGACGGAGTCCAAGAGACCCAGTACTTC.

This clonotype was seen many times. CDR3 bases: TGTGCCAGCTCCCGCGGGGGACTAGCGGAAGAGACCCAGTACTTC. It yields the protein CASSRGGLAEETQYF. The genes are TRBV18 and TRBJ2-5; TRBD2 aligns across 11 bases. This CDR3 has 15 amino acids. V lost 6 bases and J lost 3; bases outside the gene matches: 6. Germline CDR1 is KGHSH and CDR2 is LQKENI.

This clonotype was counted at least ten times. CDR3 DNA: TGTGCCAGCAGCATATATGCCGGGACGGTACAAGAGACCCAGTACTTC. Translation: CASSIYAGTVQETQYF. V is TRBV27 and J is TRBJ2-5; either TRBD1 or TRBD2 may fit D (5 bases each). V lost 6 bases to trimming and J lost 2 bases, with 19 bases between them. This CDR3 region has 16 residues. Germline values: CDR1 MNHEY, CDR2 SMNVEV (reference sequence).

This clonotype appeared a single time. The genes are TRBV20-1 and TRBJ2-1; D is perhaps TRBD2 (7 bases). The germline CDR1 and CDR2 sequences are DFQATT and SNEGSKA (reference sequence). The CDR3 is 14 residues long. V gave up 5 bases and J gave up 6 bases, with 17 bases separating them. The CDR3 bases are TGCAGTGCTGACACAGGGAGGGAACTCAATGAGCAGTTCTTC. Its protein product is CSADTGRELNEQFF.

V is TRBV13 and J is TRBJ1-1; D remains ambiguous. The CDR3 runs 15 residues. The germline gives CDR1 PRHDT, CDR2 FYEKMQ (reference sequence). V dropped 2 bases and J dropped 1 base, with 11 bases sitting between them. CDR3 nucleotides: TGTGCCAGCAGCTTAAATCTTATACCGAACACTGAAGCTTTCTTT. Translation gives CASSLNLIPNTEAFF. Complete variable domain (other parts from reference TRBV13 and TRBJ1-1): AAGVIQSPRHLIKEKRETATLKCYPIPRHDTVYWYQQGPGQDPQFLISFYEKMQSDKGSIPDRFSAQQFSDYHSELNMSSLELGDSALYFCASSLNLIPNTEAFFGQGTRLTVV.

As to this clonotype: This may stem from a read error, because a much larger clone lies one nucleotide away. V and J are TRBV28 and TRBJ2-7; perhaps TRBD1 as D (5 bases). Germline V lookup: CDR1 MDHEN, CDR2 SYDVKM. CDR3 size: 13 residues. CDR3 in DNA: TGTGCCAGCAGCACCCGGACACCCCACGAGCGGTACTTC. This translates into CASSTRTPHERYF.

Many counts were recorded for this clonotype. The V gene is TRBV15, the J gene TRBJ2-7, with a weak D call TRBD1 (5 bases). CDR1 is LNHNV, CDR2 YYDKDF, per germline (reference sequence). Deletions cut 2 bases from V and 2 bases from J, with 10 bases between. This CDR3 is 14 amino acids long. This chain's CDR3 is CATSRIDSTYEQYF. The DNA of the CDR3 is TGTGCCACCAGCAGAATAGACAGCACCTACGAGCAGTACTTC.

A few counts support this clonotype. CDR3 residues: CASSPRTAHSNQPQHF. CDR3 coding DNA: TGTGCCAGCTCACCAAGAACAGCCCATAGCAATCAGCCCCAGCATTTT. The V gene is TRBV18, the J gene TRBJ1-5; D gene uncertain. The CDR3 contains 16 residues. CDR1 KGHSH and CDR2 LQKENI come from the germline V gene. V was trimmed by 2 bases and J by 0 bases, leaving 11 bases between them.